This record concerns one T cell receptor (beta chain) sequence. Its matching antigen is unknown. This sample was included in a study of cytomegalovirus exposure and HLA in healthy donors. Study-wide background: The 120 validation repertoires used the same platform as the roughly 700 first-cohort repertoires (as reported by a later analysis). General study points: Researchers reported that a few CMV-associated chains were confirmed in vitro as CMV antigen-specific.

Some clones are missing from TCRdb's copy, which holds only in-frame ones; the method was immunoSEQ multiplex PCR. The table lists around 200,000 clones, around 82% of them singletons. CDR1 is SGHNT and CDR2 is YENEEA in the germline V gene. Germline trimming cut 1 base from V and 7 bases from J; bases unmatched to any gene: 9. The CDR3 loop spans 16 amino acids. The sequence was collected from a woman aged 18-29 years in good health and CMV-seropositive. The sequenced material came from PBMCs. The V gene is TRBV11-3, the J gene TRBJ2-1; TRBD2 matches at 8 bases. CDR3 amino acids: CASSLGGTRVGNEQFF. The CDR3 DNA reads as TGTGCCAGCAGCTTAGGAGGGACTAGAGTTGGGAATGAGCAGTTCTTC.